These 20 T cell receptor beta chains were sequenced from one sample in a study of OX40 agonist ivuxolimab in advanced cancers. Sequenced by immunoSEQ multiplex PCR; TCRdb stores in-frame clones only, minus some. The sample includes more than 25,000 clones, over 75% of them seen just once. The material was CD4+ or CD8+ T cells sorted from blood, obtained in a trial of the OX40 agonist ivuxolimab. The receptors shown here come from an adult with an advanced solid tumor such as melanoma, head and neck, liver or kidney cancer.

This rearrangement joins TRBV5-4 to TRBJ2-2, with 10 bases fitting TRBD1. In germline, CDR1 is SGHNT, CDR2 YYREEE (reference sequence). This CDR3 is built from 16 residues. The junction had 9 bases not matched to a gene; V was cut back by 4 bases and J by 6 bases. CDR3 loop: CASSPMGGTGAGELFF. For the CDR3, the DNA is TGTGCCAGCAGCCCGATGGGCGGGACAGGGGCCGGGGAGCTGTTTTTT.

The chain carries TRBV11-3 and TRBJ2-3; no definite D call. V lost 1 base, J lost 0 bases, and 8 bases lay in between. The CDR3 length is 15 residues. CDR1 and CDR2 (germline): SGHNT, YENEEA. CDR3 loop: CASSLVGASTDTQYF. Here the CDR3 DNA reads TGTGCCAGCAGCTTAGTCGGAGCTAGCACAGATACGCAGTATTTT.

The CDR3: CASSLDYEQYF. The CDR3 region has the DNA TGTGCCAGCAGCTTAGACTACGAGCAGTACTTC. The V gene is TRBV7-9, the J gene TRBJ2-7; D remains unclear. The V and J ends lost 1 base and 3 bases respectively, with 1 base between them. The CDR3 covers 11 residues. From germline, CDR1 is SEHNR and CDR2 FQNEAQ (reference sequence).

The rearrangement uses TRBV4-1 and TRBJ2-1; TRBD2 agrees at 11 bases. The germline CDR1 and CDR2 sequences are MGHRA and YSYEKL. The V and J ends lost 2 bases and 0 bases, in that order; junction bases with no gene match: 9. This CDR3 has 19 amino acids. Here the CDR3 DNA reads TGCGCCAGCAGCCAAAACCAGGGACTAGCGGCGCGCTCCTACAATGAGCAGTTCTTC. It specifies CASSQNQGLAARSYNEQFF.

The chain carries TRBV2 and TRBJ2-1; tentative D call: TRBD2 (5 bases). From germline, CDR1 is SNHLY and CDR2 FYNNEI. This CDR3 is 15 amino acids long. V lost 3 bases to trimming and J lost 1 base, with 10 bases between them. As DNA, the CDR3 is TGTGCCAGCAGTGATGAAACGGGGTCCTACAATGAGCAGTTCTTC. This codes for CASSDETGSYNEQFF.

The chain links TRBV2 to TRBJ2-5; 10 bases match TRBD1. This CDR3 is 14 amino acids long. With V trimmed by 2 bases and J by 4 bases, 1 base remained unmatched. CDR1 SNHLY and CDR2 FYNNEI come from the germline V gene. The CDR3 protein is CASSEWTGGETQYF. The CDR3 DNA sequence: TGTGCCAGCAGTGAATGGACAGGGGGAGAGACCCAGTACTTC. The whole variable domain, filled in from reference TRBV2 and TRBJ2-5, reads EPEVTQTPSHQVTQMGQEVILRCVPISNHLYFYWYRQILGQKVEFLVSFYNNEISEKSEIFDDQFSVERPDGSNFTLKIRSTKLEDSAMYFCASSEWTGGETQYFGPGTRLLVL.

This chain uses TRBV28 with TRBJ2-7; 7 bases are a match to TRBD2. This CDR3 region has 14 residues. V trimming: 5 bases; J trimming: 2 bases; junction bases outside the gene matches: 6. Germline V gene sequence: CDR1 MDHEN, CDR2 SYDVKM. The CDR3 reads CASSLLGRAYEQYF. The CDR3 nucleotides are TGTGCCAGCAGTCTCCTAGGGAGGGCCTACGAGCAGTACTTC.

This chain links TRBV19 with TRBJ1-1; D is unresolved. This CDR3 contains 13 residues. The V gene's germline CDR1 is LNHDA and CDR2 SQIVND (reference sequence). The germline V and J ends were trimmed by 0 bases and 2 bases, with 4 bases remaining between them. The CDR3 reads CASSIEVNTEAFF. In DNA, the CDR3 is TGTGCCAGTAGTATAGAGGTAAACACTGAAGCTTTCTTT.

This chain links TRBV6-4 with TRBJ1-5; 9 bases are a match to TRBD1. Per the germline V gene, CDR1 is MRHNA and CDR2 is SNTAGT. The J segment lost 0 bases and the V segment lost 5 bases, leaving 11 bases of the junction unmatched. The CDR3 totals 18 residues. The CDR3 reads CASSRDRELYYSNQPQHF. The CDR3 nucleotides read TGTGCCAGCAGTCGGGACAGGGAGTTGTATTATAGCAATCAGCCCCAGCATTTT.

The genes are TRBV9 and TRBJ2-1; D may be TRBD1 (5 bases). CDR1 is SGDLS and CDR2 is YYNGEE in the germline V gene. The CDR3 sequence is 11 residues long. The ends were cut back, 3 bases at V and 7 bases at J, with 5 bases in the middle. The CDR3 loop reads CASSEGNEQFF. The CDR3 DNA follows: TGTGCCAGCAGCGAGGGGAATGAGCAGTTCTTC.

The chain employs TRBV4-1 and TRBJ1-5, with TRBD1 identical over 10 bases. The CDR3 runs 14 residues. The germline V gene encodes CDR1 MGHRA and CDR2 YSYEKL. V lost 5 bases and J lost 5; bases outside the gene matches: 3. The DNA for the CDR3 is TGCGCCAGCAGCTGGACAGGGGGGGATCAGCCCCAGCATTTT. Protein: CASSWTGGDQPQHF.

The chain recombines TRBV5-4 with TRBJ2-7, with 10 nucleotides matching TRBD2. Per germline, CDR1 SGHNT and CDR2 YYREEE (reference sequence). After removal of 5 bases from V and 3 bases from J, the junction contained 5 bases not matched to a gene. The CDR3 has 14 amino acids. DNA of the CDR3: TGTGCCAGCAGTTCTAGCGGGAGAGGCTACGAGCAGTACTTC. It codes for CASSSSGRGYEQYF.

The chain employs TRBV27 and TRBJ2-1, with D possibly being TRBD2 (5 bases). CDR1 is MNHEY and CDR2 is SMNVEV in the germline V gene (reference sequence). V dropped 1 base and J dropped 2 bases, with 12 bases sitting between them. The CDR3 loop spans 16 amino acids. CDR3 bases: TGTGCCAGCAGTTTATACGGCGTCGGGACCTACAATGAGCAGTTCTTC. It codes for CASSLYGVGTYNEQFF.

CDR3 loop: CAISESRGTDTQYF. The CDR3 nucleotides are TGTGCCATCAGTGAGTCCAGGGGCACAGATACGCAGTATTTT. V usage is TRBV10-3 and J usage is TRBJ2-3, with D maybe TRBD1 (5 bases). V was cut by 0 bases and J by 1 base, with 5 bases left in between. In germline, CDR1 is ENHRY, CDR2 SYGVKD. The length of the CDR3 is 14 residues.

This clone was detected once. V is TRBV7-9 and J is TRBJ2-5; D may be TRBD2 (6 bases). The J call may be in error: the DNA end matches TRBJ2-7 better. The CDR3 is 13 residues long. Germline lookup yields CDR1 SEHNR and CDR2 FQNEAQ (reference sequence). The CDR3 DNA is TGTGCCAGCAGCTTAGCGCCGGGGGTCGAGCAGTACTTC. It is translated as CASSLAPGVEQYF.

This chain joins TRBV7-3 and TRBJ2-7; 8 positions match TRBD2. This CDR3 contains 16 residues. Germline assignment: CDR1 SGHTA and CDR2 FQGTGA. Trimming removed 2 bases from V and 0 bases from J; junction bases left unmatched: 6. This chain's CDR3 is CASSLAGGVSSYEQYF. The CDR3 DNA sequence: TGTGCCAGCAGCTTAGCGGGAGGCGTTAGCTCCTACGAGCAGTACTTC. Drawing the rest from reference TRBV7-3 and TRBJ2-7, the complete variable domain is GAGVSQTPSNKVTEKGKYVELRCDPISGHTALYWYRQSLGQGPEFLIYFQGTGAADDSGLPNDRFFAVRPEGSVSTLKIQRTERGDSAVYLCASSLAGGVSSYEQYFGPGTRLTVT.

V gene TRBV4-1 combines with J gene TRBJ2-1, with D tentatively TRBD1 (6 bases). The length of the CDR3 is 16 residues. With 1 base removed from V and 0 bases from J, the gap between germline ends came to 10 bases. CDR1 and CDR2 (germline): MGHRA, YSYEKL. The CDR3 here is CASSQVGGSSYNEQFF. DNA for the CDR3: TGCGCCAGCAGCCAAGTAGGGGGAAGCTCCTACAATGAGCAGTTCTTC.

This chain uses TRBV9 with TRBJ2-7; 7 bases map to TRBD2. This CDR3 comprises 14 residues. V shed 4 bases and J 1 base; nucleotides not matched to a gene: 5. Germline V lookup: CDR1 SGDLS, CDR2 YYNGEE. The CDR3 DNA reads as TGTGCCAGCAGCAGTGGCGGGAGTTCCTACGAGCAGTACTTC. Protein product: CASSSGGSSYEQYF.

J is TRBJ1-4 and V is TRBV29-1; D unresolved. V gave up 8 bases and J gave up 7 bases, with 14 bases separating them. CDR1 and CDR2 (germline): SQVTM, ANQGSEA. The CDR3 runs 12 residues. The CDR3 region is CSPGRDGEKLFF. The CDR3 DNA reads TGCAGCCCCGGCCGGGATGGTGAAAAACTGTTTTTT.

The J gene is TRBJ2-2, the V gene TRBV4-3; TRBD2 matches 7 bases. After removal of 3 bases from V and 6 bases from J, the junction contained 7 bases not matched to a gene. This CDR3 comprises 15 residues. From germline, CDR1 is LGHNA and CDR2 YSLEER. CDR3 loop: CASSQDSGGSGELFF. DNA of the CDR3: TGCGCCAGCAGCCAGGACTCGGGGGGATCCGGGGAGCTGTTTTTT.